This T cell receptor beta chain was observed in a study of vaccination and CD4 T cells after COVID-19. The overall study: Recovered patients in the cohort numbered six men and four women, two of them Hispanic.

Treatment meaning: approximately nine-day PBMC culture with coronavirus spike peptide pools or control peptides (ViraFEST assay). The Oncomine TCR Beta short-read assay sequenced DNA from cultured CD4+ T cells. The authors extracted genomic DNA from cultured CD4+ T cells. TCRdb itself ran the PCR reads through MiXCR, one entry per CDR3 protein. The sample lists 7,000 to 9,000 distinct CDR3 sequences; 50% to 65% were seen once. A word on this clonotype: Its antigen is undetermined.

This CDR3 has 14 amino acids. Germline V lookup: CDR1 SGHTS, CDR2 YDEGEE. V gave up 5 bases and J gave up 9 bases; unmatched junction bases: 11. The V gene is TRBV5-8, the J gene TRBJ1-5, with 7 bases aligning to TRBD1. The sequencing sample was made of CD4+ T cells from blood, cultured in vitro. This TCR was sampled from a human donor who had recovered from COVID-19. The CDR3: CASRDQGTVWPQHF. CDR3 sequence (DNA): TGTGCCAGCAGGGATCAGGGGACAGTATGGCCCCAGCATTTT.